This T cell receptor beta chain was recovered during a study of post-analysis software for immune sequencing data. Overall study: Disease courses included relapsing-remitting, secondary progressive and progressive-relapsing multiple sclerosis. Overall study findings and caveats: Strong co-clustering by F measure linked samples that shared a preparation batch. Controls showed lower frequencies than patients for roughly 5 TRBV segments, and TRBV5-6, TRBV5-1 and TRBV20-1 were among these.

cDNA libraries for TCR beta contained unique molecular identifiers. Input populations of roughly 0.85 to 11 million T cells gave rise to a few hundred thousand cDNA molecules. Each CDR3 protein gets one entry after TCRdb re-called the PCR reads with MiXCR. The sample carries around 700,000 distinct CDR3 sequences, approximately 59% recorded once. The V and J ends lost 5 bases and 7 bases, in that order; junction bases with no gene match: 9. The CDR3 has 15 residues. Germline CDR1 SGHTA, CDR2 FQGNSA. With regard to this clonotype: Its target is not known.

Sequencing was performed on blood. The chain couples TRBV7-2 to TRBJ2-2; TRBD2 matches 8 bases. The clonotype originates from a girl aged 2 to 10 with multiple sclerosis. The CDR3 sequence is CASSITGGPVGELFF. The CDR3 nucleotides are TGTGCCAGCAGCATCACGGGGGGGCCAGTCGGGGAGCTGTTTTTT.